This T cell receptor beta chain was sequenced for a study of CD8+CD57+ T cells in acquired aplastic anemia. Study overall: Each DNA sample taken from sorted CD4+ and CD8+ cells came to about 3 ug on average. General study findings and limits: Patients and controls shared 25 to 35 CD8+ CDR3 sequences, which appeared highly expressed in patients and within their immunodominant clones.

As regards this clonotype: The antigen is not known.

Between the trimmed V and J ends, which lost 10 bases and 3 bases, there was a span of 5 bases. This CDR3 has 11 residues. Germline loops: CDR1 KGHDR, CDR2 SFDVKD. CD8+CD57+ cell expansion had been shown by flow cytometry in patients chosen for sequencing. The cohort consisted entirely of patients having severe acquired aplastic anemia. Genomic DNA served as template for TCR beta VDJ and CDR3 profiling. MiXCR was run by TCRdb on the reads, yielding one entry per CDR3 protein. The sample has about 160,000 distinct CDR3 sequences; 60% to 80% are singletons. V gene TRBV24-1 combines with J gene TRBJ2-2, with D uncertain. The receptor was isolated from a human donor with aplastic anemia. Input material: sorted CD4+, CD8+, or CD8+CD57+ T cells (not recorded which) from PBMCs. The CDR3 region is CATRDTGELFF. DNA of the CDR3: TGTGCCACTCGGGACACCGGGGAGCTGTTTTTT.